The rows below give T cell receptor beta chains drawn from one sample of a study of cytomegalovirus exposure and HLA in healthy donors. Only in-frame clones appear in the TCRdb table, and some are missing; sequencing was by immunoSEQ multiplex PCR. The sample consists of fewer than 300,000 clones, roughly 90% of them appearing once. The source material was PBMCs. These TCRs come from a woman aged 18 to 35 in good health and CMV-seronegative. Both conserved end residues are part of each CDR3. A D gene is named only where the DNA matches it firmly. Clone size appears in some rows only: once, few, many, or a class for an expanded clone.

abundance	j_gene	d_gene	v_gene	CDR3aa	CDR3nt
few	TRBJ2-5	NA	TRBV30	CAWSVRVEETQYF	TGTGCCTGGAGTGTACGAGTGGAGGAGACCCAGTACTTC
NA	TRBJ2-1	NA	TRBV5-5	CASSLWGDNEQFF	TGTGCCAGCAGCTTGTGGGGGGACAATGAGCAGTTCTTC
NA	TRBJ2-1	NA	TRBV5-1	CASSLGGGSYNEQFF	TGCGCCAGCAGCTTGGGAGGGGGCTCCTACAATGAGCAGTTCTTC
NA	TRBJ2-5	NA	TRBV15	CATSRDKFQETQYF	TGTGCCACCAGCAGAGATAAATTCCAAGAGACCCAGTACTTC
NA	TRBJ1-2	NA	TRBV7-9	CASSVNPGANYGYTF	TGTGCCAGCAGCGTTAACCCGGGGGCTAACTATGGCTACACCTTC
NA	TRBJ1-1	TRBD1	TRBV6-5	CASSSRTGNTEAFF	TGTGCCAGCAGTTCCAGGACAGGGAACACTGAAGCTTTCTTT
NA	TRBJ1-2	TRBD1	TRBV7-8	CASSLGRQGAGGYTF	TGTGCCAGCAGCTTAGGTCGGCAGGGGGCAGGAGGCTACACCTTC
NA	TRBJ1-4	NA	TRBV7-2	CASSPDVRGKNEKLFF	TGTGCCAGCAGCCCCGATGTCAGGGGAAAGAATGAAAAACTGTTTTTT
NA	TRBJ1-2	NA	TRBV28	CASSLDQTVSLYGYTF	TGTGCCAGCAGTTTGGACCAGACAGTTTCCCTCTATGGCTACACCTTC
NA	TRBJ2-2	NA	TRBV27	CASSLWQGTGELFF	TGTGCCAGCAGTTTATGGCAGGGCACCGGGGAGCTGTTTTTT
once	TRBJ1-2	NA	TRBV19	CASSPNRVRDYGYTF	TGTGCCAGTAGTCCCAACAGGGTAAGGGACTATGGCTACACCTTC
NA	TRBJ2-1	NA	TRBV30	CAWDKLTLGRVDGQFF	TGTGCCTGGGATAAACTGACACTGGGCCGAGTCGATGGGCAGTTCTTC
NA	TRBJ2-1	NA	TRBV6-4	CASRADPPSLEQFF	TGTGCCAGCAGGGCAGATCCCCCATCACTAGAGCAGTTCTTC
NA	TRBJ2-1	TRBD2	TRBV7-6	CASFLLAGGLGEQFF	TGTGCCAGCTTCCTACTAGCGGGAGGTCTTGGTGAGCAGTTCTTC
NA	TRBJ2-7	NA	TRBV5-4	CASSQLGKRDEQYF	TGTGCCAGCAGCCAACTCGGTAAGCGGGACGAGCAGTACTTC
NA	TRBJ1-2	NA	TRBV28	CASRFTGTNGYGYTF	TGTGCCAGCAGATTTACAGGGACCAACGGCTATGGCTACACCTTC
NA	TRBJ2-7	NA	TRBV29-1	CSANKGAGSSYEQYF	TGCAGCGCGAACAAAGGGGCGGGAAGCTCCTACGAGCAGTACTTC
NA	TRBJ2-3	NA	TRBV5-4	CASSLLVAATGTDTQYF	TGTGCCAGCAGCTTGTTGGTAGCGGCAACAGGCACAGATACGCAGTATTTT
NA	TRBJ1-1	NA	TRBV7-9	CASSPRFTSNTEAFF	TGTGCCAGCAGCCCCAGGTTCACCTCGAACACTGAAGCTTTCTTT
NA	TRBJ2-1	TRBD2	TRBV6-5	CASSYLGGRALGEQFF	TGTGCCAGCAGTTACCTAGGCGGGAGGGCGTTGGGTGAGCAGTTCTTC
NA	TRBJ2-5	NA	TRBV28	CASSGRSLETQYF	TGTGCCAGCAGTGGCAGAAGTTTGGAGACCCAGTACTTC